This TCR beta chain originates from a study of identical twins. Study-wide results and limits: Cord blood's abundant beta clonotypes had fewer insertions, unlike memory repertoires.

Germline loops: CDR1 DFQATT, CDR2 SNEGSKA (reference sequence). There are 16 residues in the CDR3. With V trimmed by 5 bases and J by 3 bases, 10 bases remained unmatched. The sample holds a few counts of this clonotype. The antigen is unknown. It was template switching that added a universal primer site, and there were unique molecular identifiers on the cDNA. TCRdb re-called the 5' RACE reads with MiXCR, one entry per CDR3 protein. This table holds hundreds of thousands of distinct CDR3 sequences, roughly an eighth found once. This sample also appeared in a second study, on yellow fever vaccine responses in identical twins. That source adds: Vaccine-induced T cell responses in twins were reportedly observed to appear partly convergent, partly personalized.

The sequence derives from a young woman in good health. What was sequenced was PBMCs. The genes are TRBV20-1 and TRBJ2-3, with 11 bases that match TRBD2. CDR3 loop: CSAGIWTSGSTDTQYF. In nucleotides, the CDR3 is TGCAGTGCTGGGATTTGGACTAGCGGGTCGACAGATACGCAGTATTTT.